This TCR beta chain is drawn from a study of T cells after yellow fever vaccination. Study-level background: Fractions with few cells were prepared using SMART-Seq v4 Ultra Low Input. Study-wide results and caveats: Subsequent booster samples again held most clones from primary vaccination (more than 95% CD4, roughly 91% CD8). Repertoires obtained by FACS sorting could include abundant clonotypes that entered as contaminants from the bulk population.

This clonotype was seen more than once but under ten times. What it binds is not known. Germline assignment: CDR1 MNHNY and CDR2 SVGAGI (reference sequence). The V and J ends lost 6 bases and 7 bases respectively, with 15 bases between them. This CDR3 has 13 residues. A single record per CDR3 protein comes from TCRdb applying MiXCR to the 5' RACE reads. The sample has about 550,000 distinct CDR3 sequences, roughly 21% seen once. This receptor was taken from a man aged 25-45 years who received the YFV17D yellow fever vaccine. Sequences were derived from PBMCs, sampled 15 days after the yellow fever booster vaccination. The chain uses TRBV6-6 and TRBJ1-1, with no clear D. CDR3 amino acids: CASRGRSGGEAFF. Here the CDR3 DNA reads TGTGCCAGCAGGGGGAGAAGCGGTGGTGAAGCTTTCTTT.